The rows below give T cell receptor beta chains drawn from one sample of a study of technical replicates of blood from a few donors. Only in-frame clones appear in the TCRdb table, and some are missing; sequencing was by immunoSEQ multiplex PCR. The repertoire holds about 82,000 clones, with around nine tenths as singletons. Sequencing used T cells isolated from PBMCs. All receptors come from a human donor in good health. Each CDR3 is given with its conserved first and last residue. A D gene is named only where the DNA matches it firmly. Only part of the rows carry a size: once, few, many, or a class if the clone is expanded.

CASGQTNEKLFF	TGCGCCAGCGGACAGACTAATGAAAAACTGTTTTTT	.	TRBV4-3	few	TRBJ1-4
CASSPGIQGQYF	TGTGCCAGCAGTCCAGGGATCCAGGGTCAGTATTTT	.	TRBV2	.	TRBJ2-3
CASSISGDQPQHF	TGTGCCAGTAGTATATCGGGGGATCAGCCCCAGCATTTT	.	TRBV19	.	TRBJ1-5
CASSPGDYGYTF	TGTGCCAGCAGCCCAGGGGACTATGGCTACACCTTC	.	TRBV28	.	TRBJ1-2
CASSANSGLTYEQYF	TGTGCCAGCAGTGCTAACTCGGGACTGACCTACGAGCAGTACTTC	.	TRBV28	.	TRBJ2-7
CGTEDTEAFF	TGTGGGACAGAGGACACTGAAGCTTTCTTT	.	TRBV2	few	TRBJ1-1
CASSFSETQYF	TGTGCCAGCAGCTTTTCGGAGACCCAGTACTTC	.	TRBV7-2	.	TRBJ2-5
CASSLTLNYGYTF	TGTGCCAGCAGTTTGACACTTAACTATGGCTACACCTTC	.	TRBV27	.	TRBJ1-2
CASSWNGQPDTEAFF	TGCGCCAGCAGCTGGAACGGACAGCCGGACACTGAAGCTTTCTTT	.	TRBV5-1	.	TRBJ1-1
CASSESLAGDTDTQYF	TGCGCCAGCAGTGAGTCTCTAGCGGGAGACACAGATACGCAGTATTTT	TRBD2	TRBV10-1	.	TRBJ2-3
CAITSGTTNYGYTF	TGTGCCATCACCTCCGGGACAACTAACTATGGCTACACCTTC	.	TRBV10-3	.	TRBJ1-2
CASSWSDSYDTEAFF	TGTGCCAGCAGCTGGTCGGACAGTTACGACACTGAAGCTTTCTTT	.	TRBV5-6	few	TRBJ1-1
CASRGSTYEQYF	TGTGCCAGCAGGGGTAGCACCTACGAGCAGTACTTC	.	TRBV6-6	.	TRBJ2-7
CASSPGYYGYTF	TGTGCCAGCAGCCCAGGATACTATGGCTACACCTTC	.	TRBV9	.	TRBJ1-2
CAWSVGSGGYYGYTF	TGTGCCTGGAGTGTAGGGTCAGGGGGCTACTATGGCTACACCTTC	TRBD1	TRBV30	.	TRBJ1-2
CASSMMGLAETTDTQYF	TGTGCCAGTAGTATGATGGGACTAGCGGAAACCACAGATACGCAGTATTTT	TRBD2	TRBV19	.	TRBJ2-3
CSILGQGMMNTEAFF	TGCAGCATTTTAGGACAGGGGATGATGAACACTGAAGCTTTCTTT	TRBD1	TRBV29-1	.	TRBJ1-1
CASTGLAGGSADTQYF	TGTGCCAGCACTGGACTAGCGGGAGGGTCAGCAGATACGCAGTATTTT	TRBD2	TRBV2	.	TRBJ2-3
CASSSTGDTEAFF	TGTGCCAGTAGTTCGACAGGGGACACTGAAGCTTTCTTT	TRBD1	TRBV19	.	TRBJ1-1
CASSDSRDPAHEQFF	TGTGCCAGCAGTGACTCGCGGGATCCGGCACATGAGCAGTTCTTC	.	TRBV6-1	.	TRBJ2-1
CAWNYGELFF	TGTGCCTGGAACTACGGGGAGCTGTTTTTT	.	TRBV30	.	TRBJ2-2
CASSLASSGRAEEQFF	TGCGCCAGCAGCTTGGCGTCTAGCGGGAGGGCCGAGGAGCAGTTCTTC	TRBD2	TRBV5-1	.	TRBJ2-1
CASSLGRQYEQYF	TGTGCCAGCAGCTTAGGTAGACAGTACGAGCAGTACTTC	.	TRBV11-3	.	TRBJ2-7
CASSLSRDRVNEKLFF	TGTGCCAGCAGTTTATCCCGGGACAGGGTTAATGAAAAACTGTTTTTT	TRBD1	TRBV28	.	TRBJ1-4
CSVCWDREIGTEAFF	TGCAGCGTTTGTTGGGACAGGGAAATCGGCACTGAAGCTTTCTTT	TRBD1	TRBV29-1	.	TRBJ1-1
CASSPGSGELFF	TGTGCCAGCAGTCCTGGGAGCGGGGAGCTGTTTTTT	.	TRBV7-3	.	TRBJ2-2
CASSLLGANYEQYF	TGTGCCAGCAGTTTATTAGGGGCCAACTACGAGCAGTACTTC	.	TRBV27	.	TRBJ2-7
CASSAGGVHYNEQFF	TGTGCCAGCAGCGCCGGCGGAGTTCACTACAATGAGCAGTTCTTC	.	TRBV9	.	TRBJ2-1
CASSLVGLAGGNEQFF	TGTGCCAGCAGCTTGGTGGGACTAGCGGGAGGGAATGAGCAGTTCTTC	TRBD2	TRBV5-6	.	TRBJ2-1
CASSQEWEGNYNEQFF	TGCGCCAGCAGCCAAGAGTGGGAGGGGAACTACAATGAGCAGTTCTTC	TRBD2	TRBV4-3	.	TRBJ2-1
CASSPRLAGNTGELFF	TGTGCCAGCAGCCCCCGACTAGCGGGGAACACCGGGGAGCTGTTTTTT	TRBD2	TRBV9	.	TRBJ2-2
CASSQFAGNYGYTF	TGCGCCAGCAGCCAATTTGCAGGGAACTATGGCTACACCTTC	.	TRBV4-3	.	TRBJ1-2
CSVGQGDTVEQYF	TGCAGCGTTGGACAGGGGGACACCGTCGAGCAGTACTTC	TRBD1	TRBV29-1	.	TRBJ2-7
CASSPPSGGRTDTQYF	TGTGCCAGCAGTCCCCCTTCAGGGGGCCGCACAGATACGCAGTATTTT	TRBD1	TRBV27	.	TRBJ2-3
CASIRLAGVNEQFF	TGTGCCAGCATCCGACTAGCGGGAGTTAATGAGCAGTTCTTC	.	TRBV21-1	.	TRBJ2-1
CASSVVSGSADTQYF	TGTGCCAGCAGCGTAGTCTCGGGGAGCGCAGATACGCAGTATTTT	.	TRBV9	.	TRBJ2-3
CASSLDVQGNQPQHF	TGTGCCAGCAGCTTAGATGTGCAGGGGAATCAGCCCCAGCATTTT	.	TRBV11-2	.	TRBJ1-5
CASSFGWGSEADTQYF	TGTGCCAGCAGCTTCGGATGGGGCTCCGAGGCAGATACGCAGTATTTT	.	TRBV9	.	TRBJ2-3
CASSQSTGGPGNTIYF	TGTGCCAGCAGCCAATCCACAGGGGGCCCTGGAAACACCATATATTTT	TRBD1	TRBV13	.	TRBJ1-3
CASSYSMVGSGYTF	TGTGCCAGCAGTTACTCGATGGTGGGGAGCGGCTACACCTTC	.	TRBV6-5	once	TRBJ1-2
CASSQASSAVEQYF	TGTGCCAGCAGCCAAGCGTCTAGCGCCGTCGAGCAGTACTTC	.	TRBV4-2	.	TRBJ2-7
CASSSRTSGSVYTQYF	TGTGCCAGCAGCTCGAGGACTAGCGGGAGCGTATATACGCAGTATTTT	TRBD2	TRBV7-2	once	TRBJ2-3
CASSPQGQILGDGYTF	TGTGCCAGCAGCCCCCAAGGACAGATACTCGGGGATGGCTACACCTTC	.	TRBV7-2	.	TRBJ1-2
CASSYHYEQYF	TGTGCCAGCAGCTATCACTACGAGCAGTACTTC	.	TRBV7-8	.	TRBJ2-7
CASSVTSGVVGETQYF	TGTGCCAGCAGCGTTACTAGCGGGGTAGTTGGGGAGACCCAGTACTTC	TRBD2	TRBV9	once	TRBJ2-5